A single sample gave rise to the 13 T cell receptor beta chains below, sequenced in a study of T cells after yellow fever vaccination. TCRdb re-analysed the 5' RACE reads in MiXCR, keeping a single row per CDR3 protein. Of about 310,000 distinct CDR3 sequences detected, roughly 3.5% appear once; the ten largest clones hold around 24%. Sequencing used PBMCs, obtained on the day of the yellow fever booster vaccination. The receptors were sampled from a man between 18 and 35 years old who received the YFV17D yellow fever vaccine.

The chain recombines TRBV7-3 with TRBJ1-3; D unclear. Deletions cut 5 bases from V and 2 bases from J, with 7 bases between. The CDR3 has 13 amino acids. From germline, CDR1 is SGHTA and CDR2 FQGTGA. CDR3 amino acids: CASSPGPGNTIYF. The CDR3 nucleotides read TGTGCCAGCAGCCCCGGACCTGGAAACACCATATATTTT. Based on the CDR3 plus reference TRBV7-3 and TRBJ1-3, the full variable domain is GAGVSQTPSNKVTEKGKYVELRCDPISGHTALYWYRQSLGQGPEFLIYFQGTGAADDSGLPNDRFFAVRPEGSVSTLKIQRTERGDSAVYLCASSPGPGNTIYFGEGSWLTVV.

This clonotype was picked up many times. V gene TRBV5-1 combines with J gene TRBJ2-1; the D gene is possibly TRBD1 (7 bases). The V gene's germline CDR1 is SGHRS and CDR2 YFSETQ. Trimming left V 6 bases short and J 8 bases short, with 15 bases between. The CDR3 is 13 amino acids. CDR3 residues: CASMTGRLDEQFF. The CDR3 nucleotides are TGCGCCAGCATGACAGGGAGGCTAGATGAGCAGTTCTTC.

This clonotype was counted many times. The chain is built from TRBV6-5 and TRBJ1-2; TRBD1 is a possible D gene (5 bases). In germline, CDR1 is MNHEY, CDR2 SVGAGI. The CDR3 consists of 13 residues. Trimming pared 8 bases from V and 6 bases from J, leaving 16 bases between. The CDR3 region is CASGAGYVDGYTF. CDR3 bases: TGTGCCAGCGGGGCAGGGTATGTCGATGGCTACACCTTC.

The V and J genes are TRBV28 and TRBJ2-5, with TRBD1 as a possible D gene (6 bases). Deletions cut 4 bases from V and 10 bases from J, with 13 bases between. The CDR3 contains 12 residues. The germline CDR1 and CDR2 sequences are MDHEN and SYDVKM. CDR3 sequence (DNA): TGTGCCAGCAGTTCCCTGCAGGGGAGCCAGTACTTC. Translated, it gives CASSSLQGSQYF.

This chain joins TRBV6-4 and TRBJ2-1; D call uncertain. V dropped 0 bases and J dropped 0 bases, with 9 bases sitting between them. Germline values: CDR1 MRHNA, CDR2 SNTAGT. The CDR3 covers 16 residues. CDR3 bases: TGTGCCAGCAGTGACTCATTAGGATCCTCCTACAATGAGCAGTTCTTC. This gives the protein CASSDSLGSSYNEQFF.

This clonotype has a handful of counts. The chain recombines TRBV15 with TRBJ2-5, with D possibly TRBD2 on 5 matching bases. V was cut by 4 bases and J by 5 bases, with 17 bases left in between. This CDR3 comprises 15 residues. In germline, CDR1 is LNHNV, CDR2 YYDKDF (reference sequence). CDR3 nucleotides: TGTGCCACCAGCACCAGACGGGGAGAGTGGGAGACCCAGTACTTC. This translates into CATSTRRGEWETQYF.

This clonotype showed up just a few times. Written as DNA, the CDR3 is TGTGCCAGCAGCTCGCCGGGACTAGCGGGGGCGGGGGAGACCCAGTACTTC. Protein sequence: CASSSPGLAGAGETQYF. The chain is built from TRBV7-2 and TRBJ2-5, with TRBD2 matching over 14 bases. The V gene's germline CDR1 is SGHTA and CDR2 FQGNSA. CDR3 length: 17 amino acids. After removal of 4 bases from V and 5 bases from J, the junction contained 9 bases not matched to a gene.

This clonotype was detected a few times. V gene TRBV5-1 combines with J gene TRBJ2-1, with D perhaps assigned TRBD1 or TRBD2 (5 bases each). The CDR3 length is 15 residues. In germline, CDR1 is SGHRS, CDR2 YFSETQ. V shed 1 base and J shed 8 bases, with 16 bases lying between them. The CDR3 sequence is CASSLLGPGADEQFF. CDR3 DNA: TGCGCCAGCAGCTTGTTGGGTCCCGGGGCGGATGAGCAGTTCTTC.

CDR3 region: CASSSGRGVWELFF. For the CDR3, the DNA is TGTGCCAGCAGCTCCGGACGCGGGGTCTGGGAGCTGTTTTTT. The chain couples TRBV7-9 to TRBJ2-2; weak D call: TRBD2 (6 bases). The CDR3 has 14 residues. The V and J ends lost 4 bases and 9 bases respectively, with 15 bases between them. The germline CDR1 and CDR2 sequences are SEHNR and FQNEAQ (reference sequence).

Only a few counts were recorded for this clonotype. This chain uses TRBV7-9 with TRBJ2-5, with D perhaps given as TRBD1 or TRBD2 (5 bases each). The length of the CDR3 is 15 residues. V was clipped by 2 bases and J by 4 bases, with 14 bases between them. The germline V gene has CDR1 SEHNR and CDR2 FQNEAQ (reference sequence). CDR3 region: CASSLIRDDGETQYF. The CDR3 DNA sequence: TGTGCCAGCAGCTTAATTAGGGACGATGGAGAGACCCAGTACTTC. The full variable domain, with the rest looked up from reference TRBV7-9 and TRBJ2-5, is DTGVSQNPRHKITKRGQNVTFRCDPISEHNRLYWYRQTLGQGPEFLTYFQNEAQLEKSRLLSDRFSAERPKGSFSTLEIQRTEQGDSAMYLCASSLIRDDGETQYFGPGTRLLVL.

The chain recombines TRBV12-3 or TRBV12-4 with TRBJ1-5; weak D call: TRBD1 (6 bases). The length of the CDR3 is 14 residues. The V and J ends lost 3 bases and 3 bases respectively, with 9 bases between them. The CDR3 DNA sequence: TGTGCCAGCAGTTTCAGGGGAACCAATCAGCCCCAGCATTTT. It translates to CASSFRGTNQPQHF.

The chain combines TRBV4-2 with TRBJ2-3; D call uncertain. The CDR3 is 16 residues long. CDR1 is LGHNA and CDR2 is YNFKEQ in the germline V gene. Trimming removed 4 bases from V and 0 bases from J, with 14 bases in between. The CDR3 bases are TGTGCCAGCAGCCCGACTTCATTGACTAGCACAGATACGCAGTATTTT. This sequence encodes CASSPTSLTSTDTQYF.

There are a few counts of this clonotype. This sequence joins TRBV5-4 and TRBJ2-2; weak D call: TRBD2 (6 bases). This CDR3 contains 15 residues. Trimming shortened V by 0 bases and J by 4 bases, and 10 bases separated the two germline ends. Germline CDR1 SGHNT, CDR2 YYREEE (reference sequence). The CDR3 protein is CASSLGRVGTGELFF. The CDR3 DNA reads as TGTGCCAGCAGCTTGGGGAGGGTCGGCACCGGGGAGCTGTTTTTT.